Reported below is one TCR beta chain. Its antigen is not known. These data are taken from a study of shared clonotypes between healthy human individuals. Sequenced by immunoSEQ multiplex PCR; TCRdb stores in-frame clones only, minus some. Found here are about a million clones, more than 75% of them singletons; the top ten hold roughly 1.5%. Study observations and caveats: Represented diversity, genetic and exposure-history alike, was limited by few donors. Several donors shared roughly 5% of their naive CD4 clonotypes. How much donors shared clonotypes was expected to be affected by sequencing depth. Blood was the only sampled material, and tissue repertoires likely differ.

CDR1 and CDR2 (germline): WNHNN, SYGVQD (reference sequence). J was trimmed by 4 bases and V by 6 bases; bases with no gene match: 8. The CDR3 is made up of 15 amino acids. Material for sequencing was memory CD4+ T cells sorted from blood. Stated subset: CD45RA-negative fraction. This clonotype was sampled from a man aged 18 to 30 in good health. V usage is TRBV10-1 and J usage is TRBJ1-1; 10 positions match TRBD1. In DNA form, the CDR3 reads TGCGCCAGCAGCCGGGACAGGGGTCAGGGCACTGAAGCTTTCTTT. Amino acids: CASSRDRGQGTEAFF.